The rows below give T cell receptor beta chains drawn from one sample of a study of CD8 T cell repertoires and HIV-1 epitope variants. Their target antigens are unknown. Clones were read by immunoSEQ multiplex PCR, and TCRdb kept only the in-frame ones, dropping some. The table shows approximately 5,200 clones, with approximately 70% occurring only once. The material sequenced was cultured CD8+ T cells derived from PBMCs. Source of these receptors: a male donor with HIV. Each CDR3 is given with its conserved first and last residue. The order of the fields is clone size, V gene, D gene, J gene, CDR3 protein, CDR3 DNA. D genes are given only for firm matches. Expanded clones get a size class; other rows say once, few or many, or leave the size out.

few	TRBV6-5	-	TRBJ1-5	CASSPRVAQPQHF	TGTGCCAGCAGTCCCCGAGTCGCTCAGCCCCAGCATTTT
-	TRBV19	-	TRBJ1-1	CASSVGGNTEAFF	TGTGCCAGTAGCGTGGGGGGGAACACTGAAGCTTTCTTT
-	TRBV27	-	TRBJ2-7	CASRVLHEQYF	TGTGCCAGCAGAGTTCTCCACGAGCAGTACTTC
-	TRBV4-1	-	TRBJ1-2	CASSQDPSGNRRYGYTF	TGCGCCAGCAGCCAAGACCCCTCGGGTAACAGGCGGTATGGCTACACCTTC
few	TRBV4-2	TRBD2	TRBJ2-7	CASSPYLAGQGYF	TGTGCCAGCAGCCCCTACTTAGCGGGTCAAGGGTACTTC
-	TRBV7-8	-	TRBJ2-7	CASSLQGYEQYF	TGTGCCAGCAGCTTACAGGGTTACGAGCAGTACTTC
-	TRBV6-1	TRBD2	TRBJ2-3	CASSDRWEGTDTQYF	TGTGCCAGCAGTGATAGGTGGGAGGGAACAGATACGCAGTATTTT
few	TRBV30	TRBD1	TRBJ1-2	CAWRGDSYGYTF	TGTGCCTGGAGGGGGGACAGCTATGGCTACACCTTC
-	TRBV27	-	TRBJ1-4	CASSRTGTHNEKLFF	TGTGCCAGCAGCCGTACCGGGACCCATAATGAAAAACTGTTTTTT
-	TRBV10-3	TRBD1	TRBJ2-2	CAISGDRRSTGELFF	TGTGCCATCAGCGGGGACAGGAGGTCCACCGGGGAGCTGTTTTTT
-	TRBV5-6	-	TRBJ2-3	CASSPTRDNTDTQYF	TGTGCCAGCAGCCCAACCCGGGACAACACAGATACGCAGTATTTT
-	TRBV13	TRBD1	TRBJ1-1	CASSFGRGTEAFF	TGTGCCAGCAGCTTCGGCAGGGGGACTGAAGCTTTCTTT
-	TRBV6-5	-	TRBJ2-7	CASSVGAGFYEQYF	TGTGCCAGCAGTGTAGGGGCGGGTTTCTACGAGCAGTACTTC
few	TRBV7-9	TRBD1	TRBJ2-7	CASSFPRGPVDEQYF	TGTGCCAGCAGCTTCCCGAGGGGGCCGGTCGACGAGCAGTACTTC
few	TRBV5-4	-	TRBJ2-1	CASSGSSYNEQFF	TGTGCCAGCAGCGGTAGCTCCTACAATGAGCAGTTCTTC
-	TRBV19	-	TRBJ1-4	CASSIGWTGEKLFF	TGTGCCAGTAGTATCGGCTGGACCGGCGAAAAACTGTTTTTT
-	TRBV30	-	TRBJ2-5	CAQGPRGSRETQYF	TGTGCCCAGGGGCCCCGGGGGTCAAGAGAGACCCAGTACTTC
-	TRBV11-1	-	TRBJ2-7	CASSLVGYEQYF	TGTGCCAGCAGCTTAGTAGGCTACGAGCAGTACTTC
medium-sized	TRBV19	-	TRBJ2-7	CASSIAGDSLYEQYF	TGTGCCAGTAGTATAGCGGGGGACAGCCTCTACGAGCAGTACTTC
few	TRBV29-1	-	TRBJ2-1	CSVEGNEQFF	TGCAGCGTTGAAGGCAATGAGCAGTTCTTC
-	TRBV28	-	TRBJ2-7	CASSLFLGYEQYF	TGTGCCAGCAGTTTATTTTTGGGTTACGAGCAGTACTTC
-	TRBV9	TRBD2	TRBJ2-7	CASSVGLARYSYEQYF	TGTGCCAGCAGCGTAGGACTAGCGAGGTATTCCTACGAGCAGTACTTC
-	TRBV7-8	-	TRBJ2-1	CASSRWDTPNEQFF	TGTGCCAGCAGCCGGTGGGACACCCCCAATGAGCAGTTCTTC
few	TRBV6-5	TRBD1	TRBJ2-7	CASSPPGTGDYEQYF	TGTGCCAGCAGTCCTCCCGGGACAGGAGACTACGAGCAGTACTTC
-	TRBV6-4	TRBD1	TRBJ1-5	CASSHGTGGDQPQHF	TGTGCCAGCAGTCACGGGACAGGGGGCGATCAGCCCCAGCATTTT
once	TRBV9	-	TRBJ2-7	CASSVAPGPSGEQYF	TGTGCCAGCAGCGTAGCCCCCGGCCCCTCGGGCGAGCAGTACTTC
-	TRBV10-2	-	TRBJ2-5	CASSEGKIVSRETQYF	TGCGCCAGCAGTGAGGGAAAAATCGTGTCTAGAGAGACCCAGTACTTC
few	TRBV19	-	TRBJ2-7	CASSIALGGSYEQYF	TGTGCCAGTAGTATAGCCCTCGGAGGGTCCTACGAGCAGTACTTC
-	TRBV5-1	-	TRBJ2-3	CASSLGVRGDTQYF	TGCGCCAGCAGCTTGGGTGTTAGGGGAGATACGCAGTATTTT
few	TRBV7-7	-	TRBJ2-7	CASSPDSSYEQYF	TGTGCCAGCAGCCCGGACAGTTCCTACGAGCAGTACTTC
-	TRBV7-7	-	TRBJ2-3	CASSLAGYAPQYF	TGTGCCAGCAGCTTAGCCGGATATGCGCCGCAGTATTTT
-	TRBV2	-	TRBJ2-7	CASSSDVSAYEQYF	TGTGCCAGCAGTTCAGATGTCTCGGCCTACGAGCAGTACTTC
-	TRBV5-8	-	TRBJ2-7	CASSFGHAQYF	TGTGCCAGCAGCTTCGGACATGCCCAGTACTTC
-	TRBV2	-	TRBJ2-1	CASVQSLYNEQFF	TGTGCCAGCGTGCAGAGCCTCTACAATGAGCAGTTCTTC
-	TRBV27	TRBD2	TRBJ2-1	CASSLGTSASSYNEQFF	TGTGCCAGCAGTTTAGGGACTAGCGCGAGCTCCTACAATGAGCAGTTCTTC
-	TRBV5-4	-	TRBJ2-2	CASSTLGGSGELFF	TGTGCCAGCAGCACTCTCGGAGGCTCCGGGGAGCTGTTTTTT
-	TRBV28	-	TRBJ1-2	CASSLIRTDLYGYTF	TGTGCCAGCAGTTTAATCCGGACGGACCTCTATGGCTACACCTTC
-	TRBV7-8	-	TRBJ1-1	CASSPGMNTEAFF	TGTGCCAGCAGCCCCGGAATGAACACTGAAGCTTTCTTT
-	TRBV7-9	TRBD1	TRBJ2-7	CASSSPGTGMGEQYF	TGTGCCAGCAGCTCACCCGGGACAGGGATGGGCGAGCAGTACTTC
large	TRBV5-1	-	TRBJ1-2	CASSSQETNYGYTF	TGCGCCAGCAGCTCGCAGGAGACTAACTATGGCTACACCTTC
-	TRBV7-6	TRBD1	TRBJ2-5	CASSPLQGASGETQYF	TGTGCCAGCAGTCCATTACAGGGGGCTAGCGGAGAGACCCAGTACTTC
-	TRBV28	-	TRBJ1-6	CASSLRGADNSPLHF	TGTGCCAGCAGCTTACGGGGGGCGGATAATTCACCCCTCCACTTT